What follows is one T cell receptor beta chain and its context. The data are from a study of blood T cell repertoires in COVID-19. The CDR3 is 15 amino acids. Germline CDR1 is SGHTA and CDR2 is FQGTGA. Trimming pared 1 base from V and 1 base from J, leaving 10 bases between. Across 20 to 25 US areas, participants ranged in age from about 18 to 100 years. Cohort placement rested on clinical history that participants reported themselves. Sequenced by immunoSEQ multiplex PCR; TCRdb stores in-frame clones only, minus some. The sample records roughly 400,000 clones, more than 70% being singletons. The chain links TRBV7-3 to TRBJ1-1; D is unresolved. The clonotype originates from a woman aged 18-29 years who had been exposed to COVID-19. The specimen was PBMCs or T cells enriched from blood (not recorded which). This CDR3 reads CASSLRAGSNTEAFF. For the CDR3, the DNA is TGTGCCAGCAGCTTAAGGGCAGGATCGAACACTGAAGCTTTCTTT. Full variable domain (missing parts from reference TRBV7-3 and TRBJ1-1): GAGVSQTPSNKVTEKGKYVELRCDPISGHTALYWYRQSLGQGPEFLIYFQGTGAADDSGLPNDRFFAVRPEGSVSTLKIQRTERGDSAVYLCASSLRAGSNTEAFFGQGTRLTVV.